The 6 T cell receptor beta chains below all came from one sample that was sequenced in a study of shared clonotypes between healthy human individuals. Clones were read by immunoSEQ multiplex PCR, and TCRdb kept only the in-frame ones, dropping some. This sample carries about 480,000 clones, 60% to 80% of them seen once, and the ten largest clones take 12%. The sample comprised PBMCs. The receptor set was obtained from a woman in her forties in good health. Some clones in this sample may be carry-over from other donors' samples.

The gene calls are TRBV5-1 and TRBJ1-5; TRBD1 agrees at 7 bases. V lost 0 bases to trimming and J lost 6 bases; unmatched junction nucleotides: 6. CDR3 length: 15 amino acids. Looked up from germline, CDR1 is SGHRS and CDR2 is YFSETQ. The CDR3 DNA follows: TGCGCCAGCAGCTTGGGGTCAGGGGGAGGTCAGCCCCAGCATTTT. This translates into CASSLGSGGGQPQHF.

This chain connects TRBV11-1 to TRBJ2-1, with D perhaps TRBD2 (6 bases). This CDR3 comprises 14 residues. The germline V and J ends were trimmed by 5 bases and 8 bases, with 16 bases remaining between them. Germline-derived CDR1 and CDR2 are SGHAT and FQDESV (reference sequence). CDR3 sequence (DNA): TGTGCCAGCAGCCCAACCGGGAGAGGGTATGAGCAGTTCTTC. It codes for CASSPTGRGYEQFF.

This CDR3 is CAWIVKGAYEQYF. In nucleotides, the CDR3 is TGTGCCTGGATTGTTAAGGGGGCCTACGAGCAGTACTTC. The chain combines TRBV30 with TRBJ2-7; possible D gene TRBD1, 6 bases. This CDR3 is 13 amino acids long. The V gene's germline CDR1 is GTSNPN and CDR2 SVGIG (reference sequence). V was pared by 4 bases and J by 2 bases, with 12 bases between.

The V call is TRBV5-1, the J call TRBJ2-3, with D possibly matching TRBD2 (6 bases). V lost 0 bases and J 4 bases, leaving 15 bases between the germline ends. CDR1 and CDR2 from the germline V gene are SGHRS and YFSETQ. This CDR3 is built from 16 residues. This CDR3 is CASSLAGVQPADTQYF. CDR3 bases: TGCGCCAGCAGCTTGGCGGGGGTACAACCAGCAGATACGCAGTATTTT.

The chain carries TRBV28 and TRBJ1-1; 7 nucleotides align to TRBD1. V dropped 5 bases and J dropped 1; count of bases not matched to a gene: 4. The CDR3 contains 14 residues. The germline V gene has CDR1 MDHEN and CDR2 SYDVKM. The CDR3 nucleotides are TGTGCCAGCAGTCCTGGGACAGCGAACACTGAAGCTTTCTTT. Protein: CASSPGTANTEAFF.

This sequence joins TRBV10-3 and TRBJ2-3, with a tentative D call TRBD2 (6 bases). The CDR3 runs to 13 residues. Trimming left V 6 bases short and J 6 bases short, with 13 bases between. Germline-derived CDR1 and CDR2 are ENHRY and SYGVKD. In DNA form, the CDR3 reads TGTGCCATCAGGAAGGAGGGCTGGGATACGCAGTATTTT. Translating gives CAIRKEGWDTQYF.